The 8 T cell receptor beta chains presented below share a single source sample, sequenced in a study of early T cells in non-severe SARS-CoV-2 infection. TCRdb analysed the 5' RACE reads with MiXCR anew, one entry per CDR3 protein. The data hold roughly 49,000 distinct CDR3 sequences, with around 4% observed a single time. The specimen was whole blood. The receptors originated from an adult who was a healthcare worker with PCR-confirmed SARS-CoV-2 infection or an uninfected control (not recorded which).

This clonotype appeared many times. V usage is TRBV6-6 and J usage is TRBJ1-1, with D perhaps matching TRBD1 (5 bases). V gave up 6 bases and J gave up 0 bases, with 8 bases separating them. The CDR3 extends over 13 amino acids. Germline CDR1 and CDR2: MNHNY and SVGAGI (reference sequence). This chain's CDR3 is CASSRQMNTEAFF. CDR3 in DNA: TGTGCCAGCAGCCGACAGATGAACACTGAAGCTTTCTTT.

This clonotype was picked up many times. The genes are TRBV11-2 and TRBJ2-1; D not resolved. The length of the CDR3 is 14 residues. Per the germline V gene, CDR1 is SGHAT and CDR2 is FQNNGV. Between the trimmed V and J ends, which lost 5 bases and 4 bases, there was a span of 12 bases. The CDR3 spells CASSLEIRYNEQFF. The CDR3 DNA reads as TGTGCCAGCAGCCTGGAAATACGGTACAATGAGCAGTTCTTC.

This clonotype was counted at least ten times. The V gene is TRBV30, the J gene TRBJ2-1, with D perhaps matching TRBD1 or TRBD2 (5 bases each). This CDR3 is 15 amino acids long. Trimming stripped 3 bases from V and 0 bases from J, with 12 bases between. Germline V gives CDR1 GTSNPN, CDR2 SVGIG (reference sequence). The chain's CDR3 is CAWSRGQSSYNEQFF. In nucleotides, the CDR3 is TGTGCCTGGAGCCGGGGCCAGAGCTCCTACAATGAGCAGTTCTTC.

This clonotype came up many times. The chain is built from TRBV20-1 and TRBJ1-1; perhaps TRBD1 as D (6 bases). The germline CDR1 and CDR2 sequences are DFQATT and SNEGSKA (reference sequence). V was cut by 1 base and J by 0 bases, with 15 bases left in between. The CDR3 runs to 16 residues. The CDR3 DNA reads as TGCAGTGCTAGAGGGGAGAGAGGACAGATGAACACTGAAGCTTTCTTT. The encoded protein is CSARGERGQMNTEAFF.

At least ten counts were recorded for this clonotype. The chain carries TRBV10-3 and TRBJ2-7; 9 bases line up with TRBD2. In germline, CDR1 is ENHRY, CDR2 SYGVKD. The CDR3 is made up of 13 amino acids. V shed 9 bases and J 6 bases; nucleotides not matched to a gene: 9. CDR3 sequence: CAISGGPEGEQYF. The CDR3 DNA reads as TGTGCCATTAGCGGGGGCCCCGAGGGCGAGCAGTACTTC.

This clonotype occurred many times. The genes are TRBV20-1 and TRBJ1-3; 9 positions match TRBD1. CDR1 is DFQATT, CDR2 SNEGSKA, per germline (reference sequence). This CDR3 spans 16 amino acids. V lost 5 bases, J lost 2 bases, and 10 bases stayed unmatched. CDR3 in amino acids: CSAWGGQGSTGNTIYF. For the CDR3, the DNA is TGCAGTGCTTGGGGGGGACAGGGATCAACTGGAAACACCATATATTTT.

This clonotype was seen repeatedly, ten times or more. The J gene is TRBJ2-3, the V gene TRBV10-3, with 9 bases lining up with TRBD2. Germline-derived CDR1 and CDR2 are ENHRY and SYGVKD. The CDR3 covers 16 residues. V dropped 3 bases and J dropped 6; count of bases not matched to a gene: 10. The CDR3 nucleotides are TGTGCCATCAGTGAACTGGCTAGCGGGGTAGAGGATACGCAGTATTTT. It specifies CAISELASGVEDTQYF.

This clonotype was seen only a few times. DNA of the CDR3: TGCGCCAGCAGCCAGAGACAACAGGGAGCCGAGCAGTACTTC. Residues: CASSQRQQGAEQYF. The rearrangement uses TRBV4-3 and TRBJ2-7; a weak D match, TRBD1 (6 bases). Trimming shortened V by 3 bases and J by 6 bases, and 15 bases separated the two germline ends. Germline assignment: CDR1 LGHNA and CDR2 YSLEER. The CDR3 has 14 residues.